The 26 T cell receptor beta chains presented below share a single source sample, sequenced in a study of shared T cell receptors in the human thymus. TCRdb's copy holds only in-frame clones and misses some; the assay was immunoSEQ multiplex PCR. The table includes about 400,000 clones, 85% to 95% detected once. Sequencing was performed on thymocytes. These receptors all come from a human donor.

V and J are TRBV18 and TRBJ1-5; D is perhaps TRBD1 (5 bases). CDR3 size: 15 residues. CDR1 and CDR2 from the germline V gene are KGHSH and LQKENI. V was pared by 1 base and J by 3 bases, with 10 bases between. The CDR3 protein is CASSPLLGANQPQHF. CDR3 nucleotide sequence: TGTGCCAGCTCACCACTGCTCGGGGCCAATCAGCCCCAGCATTTT.

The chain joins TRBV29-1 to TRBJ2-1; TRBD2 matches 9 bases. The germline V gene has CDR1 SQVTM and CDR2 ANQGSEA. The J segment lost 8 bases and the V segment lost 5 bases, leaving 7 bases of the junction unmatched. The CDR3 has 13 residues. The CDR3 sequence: CSVYSGSSDEQFF. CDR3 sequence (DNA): TGCAGCGTTTATAGCGGGAGTAGCGATGAGCAGTTCTTC.

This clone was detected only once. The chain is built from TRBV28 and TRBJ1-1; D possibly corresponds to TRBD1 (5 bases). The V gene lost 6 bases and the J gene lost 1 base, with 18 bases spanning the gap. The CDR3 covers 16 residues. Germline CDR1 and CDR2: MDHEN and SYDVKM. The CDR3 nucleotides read TGTGCCAGCAGCTCTTCCCTTGGGGGGGAGAACACTGAAGCTTTCTTT. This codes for CASSSSLGGENTEAFF.

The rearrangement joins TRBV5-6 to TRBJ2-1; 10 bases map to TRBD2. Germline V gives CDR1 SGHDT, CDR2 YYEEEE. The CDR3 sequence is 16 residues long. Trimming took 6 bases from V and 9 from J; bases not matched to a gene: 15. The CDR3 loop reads CASILRAGGPGCEQFF. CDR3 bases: TGTGCCAGCATTCTCCGAGCGGGAGGGCCTGGTTGTGAGCAGTTCTTC.

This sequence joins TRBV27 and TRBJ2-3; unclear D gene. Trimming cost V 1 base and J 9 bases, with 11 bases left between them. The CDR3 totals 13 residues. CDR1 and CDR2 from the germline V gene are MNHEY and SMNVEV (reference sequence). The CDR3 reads CASSLLEARTQYF. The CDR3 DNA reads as TGTGCCAGCAGTTTATTAGAGGCCCGAACGCAGTATTTT.

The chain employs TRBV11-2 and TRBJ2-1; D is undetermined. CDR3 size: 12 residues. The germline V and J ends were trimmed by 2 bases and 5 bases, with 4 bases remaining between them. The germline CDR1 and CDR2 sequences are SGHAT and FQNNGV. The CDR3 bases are TGTGCCAGCAGCTTACTCCACAATGAGCAGTTCTTC. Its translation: CASSLLHNEQFF.

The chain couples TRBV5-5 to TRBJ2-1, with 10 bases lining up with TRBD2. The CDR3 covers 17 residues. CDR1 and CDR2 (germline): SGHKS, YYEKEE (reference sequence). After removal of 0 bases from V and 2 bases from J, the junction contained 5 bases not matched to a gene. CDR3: CASSLAPSGGPYNEQFF. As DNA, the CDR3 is TGTGCCAGCAGCTTGGCGCCTAGCGGGGGCCCCTACAATGAGCAGTTCTTC.

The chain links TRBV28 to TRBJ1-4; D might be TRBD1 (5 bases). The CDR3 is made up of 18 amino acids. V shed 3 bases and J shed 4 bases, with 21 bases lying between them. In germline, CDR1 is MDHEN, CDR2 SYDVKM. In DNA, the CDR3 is TGTGCCAGCAGTTTTCGGGGCAGTCGGACGCCCAATAATGAAAAACTGTTTTTT. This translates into CASSFRGSRTPNNEKLFF.

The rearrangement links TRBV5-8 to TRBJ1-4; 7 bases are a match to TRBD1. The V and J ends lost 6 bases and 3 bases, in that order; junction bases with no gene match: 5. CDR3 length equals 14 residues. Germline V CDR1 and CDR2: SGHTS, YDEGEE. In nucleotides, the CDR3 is TGTGCCAGCAATCACAGGGGATCTAATGAAAAACTGTTTTTT. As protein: CASNHRGSNEKLFF.

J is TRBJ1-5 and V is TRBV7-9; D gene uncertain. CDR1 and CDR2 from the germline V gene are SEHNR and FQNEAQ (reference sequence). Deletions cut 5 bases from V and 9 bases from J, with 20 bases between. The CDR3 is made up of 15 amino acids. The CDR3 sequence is CASSPTGSHDGPQHF. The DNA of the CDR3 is TGTGCCAGCAGCCCCACGGGCAGCCATGATGGGCCCCAGCATTTT.

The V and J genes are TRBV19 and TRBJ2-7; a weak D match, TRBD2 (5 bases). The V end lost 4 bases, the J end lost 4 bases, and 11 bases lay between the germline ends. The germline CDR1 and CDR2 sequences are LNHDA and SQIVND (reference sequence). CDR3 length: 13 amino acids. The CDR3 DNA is TGTGCCAGTAGTACGGGATTATTTTACGAGCAGTACTTC. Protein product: CASSTGLFYEQYF. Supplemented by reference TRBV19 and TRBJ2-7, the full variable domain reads DGGITQSPKYLFRKEGQNVTLSCEQNLNHDAMYWYRQDPGQGLRLIYYSQIVNDFQKGDIAEGYSVSREKKESFPLTVTSAQKNPTAFYLCASSTGLFYEQYFGPGTRLTVT.

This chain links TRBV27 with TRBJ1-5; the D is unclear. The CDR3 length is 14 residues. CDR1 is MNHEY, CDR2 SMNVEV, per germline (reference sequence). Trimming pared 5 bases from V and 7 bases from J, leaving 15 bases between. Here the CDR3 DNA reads TGTGCCAGCAGTCCCAATGGACCGAGGCAGCCCCAGCATTTT. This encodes CASSPNGPRQPQHF.

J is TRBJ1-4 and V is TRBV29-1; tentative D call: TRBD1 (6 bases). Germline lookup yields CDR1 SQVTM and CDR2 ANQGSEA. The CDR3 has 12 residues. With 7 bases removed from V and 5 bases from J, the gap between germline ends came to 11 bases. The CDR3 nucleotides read TGCAGCGCCGGACAGTCAAATGAAAAACTGTTTTTT. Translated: CSAGQSNEKLFF.

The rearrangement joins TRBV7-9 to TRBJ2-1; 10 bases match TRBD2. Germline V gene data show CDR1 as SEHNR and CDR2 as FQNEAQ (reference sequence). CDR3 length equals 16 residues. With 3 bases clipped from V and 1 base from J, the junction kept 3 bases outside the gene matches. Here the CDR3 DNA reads TGTGCCAGCAGCTTTCTAGCGGGAGAATCCTACAATGAGCAGTTCTTC. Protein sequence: CASSFLAGESYNEQFF.

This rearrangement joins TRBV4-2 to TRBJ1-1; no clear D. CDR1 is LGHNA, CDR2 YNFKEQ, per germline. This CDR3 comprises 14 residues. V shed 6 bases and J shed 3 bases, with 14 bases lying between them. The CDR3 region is CASSPRQGDTEAFF. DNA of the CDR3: TGTGCCAGCAGTCCCAGACAAGGAGACACTGAAGCTTTCTTT.

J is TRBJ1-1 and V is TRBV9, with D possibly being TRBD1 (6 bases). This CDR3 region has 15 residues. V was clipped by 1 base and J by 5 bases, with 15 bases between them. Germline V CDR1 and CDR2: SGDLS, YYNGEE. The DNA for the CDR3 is TGTGCCAGCAGCGTATCAGACAGGTTAACAACTGAAGCTTTCTTT. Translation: CASSVSDRLTTEAFF.

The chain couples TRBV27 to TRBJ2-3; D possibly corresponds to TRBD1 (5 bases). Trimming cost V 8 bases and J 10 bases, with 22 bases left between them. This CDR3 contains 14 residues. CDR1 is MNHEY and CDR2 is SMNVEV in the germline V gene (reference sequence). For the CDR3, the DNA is TGTGCCAGCCCTGGGGCCCGAGCCCACCTCCCGCAGTATTTT. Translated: CASPGARAHLPQYF.

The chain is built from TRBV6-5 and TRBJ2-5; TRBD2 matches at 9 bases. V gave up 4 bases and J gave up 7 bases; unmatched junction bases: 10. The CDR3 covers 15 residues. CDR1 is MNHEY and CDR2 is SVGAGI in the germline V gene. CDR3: CASSSPGLAVATQYF. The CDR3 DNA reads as TGTGCCAGCAGTTCCCCGGGACTAGCTGTCGCGACCCAGTACTTC.

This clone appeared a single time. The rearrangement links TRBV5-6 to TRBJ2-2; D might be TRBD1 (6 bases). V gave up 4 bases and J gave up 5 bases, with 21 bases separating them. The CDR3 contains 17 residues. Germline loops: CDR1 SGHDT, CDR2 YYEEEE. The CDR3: CASSQGWADRPTGELFF. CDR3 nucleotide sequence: TGTGCCAGCAGCCAGGGGTGGGCAGACCGACCGACCGGGGAGCTGTTTTTT.

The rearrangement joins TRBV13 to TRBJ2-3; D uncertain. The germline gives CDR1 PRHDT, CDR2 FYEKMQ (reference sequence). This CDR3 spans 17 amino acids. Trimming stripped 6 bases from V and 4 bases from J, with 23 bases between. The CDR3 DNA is TGTGCCAGCAGGACTTATGAAGCCTGGACCACCGCAGATACGCAGTATTTT. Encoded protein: CASRTYEAWTTADTQYF.

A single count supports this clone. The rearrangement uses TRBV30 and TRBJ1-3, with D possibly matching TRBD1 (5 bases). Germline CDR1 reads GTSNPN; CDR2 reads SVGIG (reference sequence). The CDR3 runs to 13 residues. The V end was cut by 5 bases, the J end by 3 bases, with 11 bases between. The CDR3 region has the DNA TGTGCCTGGTTTGGGGGAGGTGGAAACACCATATATTTT. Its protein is CAWFGGGGNTIYF.

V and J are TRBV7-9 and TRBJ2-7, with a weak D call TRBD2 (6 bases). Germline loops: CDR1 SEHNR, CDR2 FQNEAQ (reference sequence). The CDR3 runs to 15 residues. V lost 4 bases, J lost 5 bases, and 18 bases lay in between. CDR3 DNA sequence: TGTGCCAGCAGCTCACCCTCGGGACTCCCCAACGAGCAGTACTTC. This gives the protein CASSSPSGLPNEQYF.

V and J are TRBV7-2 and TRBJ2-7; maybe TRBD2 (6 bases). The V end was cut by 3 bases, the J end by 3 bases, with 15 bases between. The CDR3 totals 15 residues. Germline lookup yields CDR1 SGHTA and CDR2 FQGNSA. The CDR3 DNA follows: TGTGCCAGCAGCTTCCTAGCGAGCCCTGTCTACGAGCAGTACTTC. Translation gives CASSFLASPVYEQYF.

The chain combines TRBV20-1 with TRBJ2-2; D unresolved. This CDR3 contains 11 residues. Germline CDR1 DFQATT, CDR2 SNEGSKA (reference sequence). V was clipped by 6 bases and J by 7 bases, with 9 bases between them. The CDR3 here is CSAKLSGELFF. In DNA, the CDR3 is TGCAGTGCCAAACTGAGCGGGGAGCTGTTTTTT.

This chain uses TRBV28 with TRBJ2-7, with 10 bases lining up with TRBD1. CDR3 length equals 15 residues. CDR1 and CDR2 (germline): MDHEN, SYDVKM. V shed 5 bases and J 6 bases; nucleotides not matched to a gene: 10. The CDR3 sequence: CASSNRDRGVGEQYF. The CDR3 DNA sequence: TGTGCCAGCAGTAACCGGGACAGGGGTGTAGGCGAGCAGTACTTC.

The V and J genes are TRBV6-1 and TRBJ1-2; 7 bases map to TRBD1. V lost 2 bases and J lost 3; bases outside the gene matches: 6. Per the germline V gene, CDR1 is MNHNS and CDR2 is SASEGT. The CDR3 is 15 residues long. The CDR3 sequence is CASSEQSTGYYGYTF. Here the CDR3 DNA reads TGTGCCAGCAGTGAACAATCGACAGGGTACTATGGCTACACCTTC.